A single sample gave rise to the 12 T cell receptor beta chains below, sequenced in a study of CD8 T cells in Susac syndrome. With random hexamers, reverse transcription was performed on about 0.5 to 1 ug of RNA. Each CDR3 protein gets one entry after TCRdb re-called the immunoSEQ multiplex PCR reads with MiXCR. The sample contains fewer than 35,000 distinct CDR3 sequences, 94% of which appear only once. Sequencing input: CD8+ T cells from PBMCs. All receptors derive from a human donor in good health.

As to this clonotype: This CDR3 fails to terminate in the conserved phenylalanine or tryptophan, so it likely reflects a read error. The chain is built from TRBV7-9 and TRBJ1-2; D unclear. Germline-derived CDR1 and CDR2 are SEHNR and FQNEAQ (reference sequence). V was trimmed by 3 bases and J by 1 base, leaving 12 bases between them. CDR3 length: 15 amino acids. CDR3 DNA sequence: TGTGCCAGCAGCTTCTCCTCGGGGAATAACTATGGCTACACCCTC. The encoded protein is CASSFSSGNNYGYTL.

The chain employs TRBV12-3 or TRBV12-4 and TRBJ2-7, with no clear D. The ends were cut back, 4 bases at V and 3 bases at J, with 4 bases in the middle. The CDR3 is 11 amino acids. In nucleotides, the CDR3 is TGTGCCAGCAGTTCGAACTACGAGCAGTACTTC. Encoded protein: CASSSNYEQYF.

The chain joins TRBV25-1 to TRBJ1-2; D remains ambiguous. The ends were cut back, 6 bases at V and 2 bases at J, with 7 bases in the middle. Germline CDR1 is MGHDK and CDR2 is SYGVNS. The CDR3 consists of 12 residues. CDR3 amino acids: CASRTDNYGYTF. The CDR3 nucleotides read TGTGCCAGCAGAACAGACAACTATGGCTACACCTTC.

The gene calls are TRBV7-6 and TRBJ1-1; D unclear. The CDR3 is made up of 13 amino acids. Germline V gene data show CDR1 as SGHVS and CDR2 as FNYEAQ. The ends were cut back, 5 bases at V and 6 bases at J, with 13 bases in the middle. The CDR3 DNA is TGTGCCAGCAGCCTCGGATCTTTCGCTGAAGCTTTCTTT. Translation: CASSLGSFAEAFF.

This chain links TRBV29-1 with TRBJ2-7; TRBD2 matches 8 bases. This CDR3 is built from 16 residues. Trimming removed 0 bases from V and 0 bases from J; junction bases left unmatched: 7. Germline values: CDR1 SQVTM, CDR2 ANQGSEA. DNA for the CDR3: TGCAGCGTTGAAGATCGTGGTAGCGGGGCCTCCTACGAGCAGTACTTC. Amino acid sequence: CSVEDRGSGASYEQYF.

The V call is TRBV7-9, the J call TRBJ2-7, with D perhaps being TRBD1 or TRBD2 (6 bases each). The length of the CDR3 is 14 residues. The V gene's germline CDR1 is SEHNR and CDR2 FQNEAQ (reference sequence). V shed 4 bases and J shed 6 bases, with 16 bases lying between them. The CDR3 region is CASSSYREVGEQYF. The CDR3 DNA follows: TGTGCCAGCAGCTCGTACAGGGAGGTAGGCGAGCAGTACTTC.

The CDR3 spells CASSDAGLGQPQHF. The CDR3 nucleotides are TGTGCCAGCAGTGATGCAGGGCTGGGGCAGCCCCAGCATTTT. The chain combines TRBV25-1 with TRBJ1-5, with D possibly TRBD1 on 5 matching bases. V shed 3 bases and J shed 7 bases, with 13 bases lying between them. The CDR3 is 14 residues long. CDR1 and CDR2 (germline): MGHDK, SYGVNS.

The genes are TRBV12-3 or TRBV12-4 and TRBJ2-3; D might be TRBD2 (6 bases). This CDR3 is built from 14 residues. V lost 3 bases, J lost 2 bases, and 9 bases lay in between. The CDR3 here is CASSFGGATDTQYF. DNA of the CDR3: TGTGCCAGCAGTTTTGGAGGGGCCACAGATACGCAGTATTTT.

The V and J genes are TRBV6-2 or TRBV6-3 and TRBJ2-7; possible D gene TRBD2, 6 bases. V was trimmed by 3 bases and J by 6 bases, leaving 15 bases between them. Germline V gene lookup returns CDR1 MNHEY and CDR2 SVGEGT. The CDR3 is made up of 14 amino acids. The CDR3 here is CASSYNGGWGEQYF. The CDR3 bases are TGTGCCAGCAGTTATAACGGGGGATGGGGCGAGCAGTACTTC.

The CDR3 region has the DNA TGTGCCAGCAGTTTAATCCAGGGGACTGAAGCTTTCTTT. Its translation: CASSLIQGTEAFF. The chain is built from TRBV12-3 or TRBV12-4 and TRBJ1-1; possible D gene TRBD1, 6 bases. With 2 bases removed from V and 5 bases from J, the gap between germline ends came to 9 bases. This CDR3 is built from 13 residues.

The chain is built from TRBV7-8 and TRBJ1-3; 8 nucleotides agree with TRBD1. V shed 2 bases, J shed 4 bases, and the junction held 7 bases outside the gene matches. Per the germline V gene, CDR1 is SGHVS and CDR2 is FQNEAQ. The CDR3 loop spans 16 amino acids. CDR3 loop: CASSLFPGQEGNTIYF. In nucleotides, the CDR3 is TGTGCCAGCAGCTTATTTCCGGGACAGGAGGGAAACACCATATATTTT.

J is TRBJ1-1 and V is TRBV12-3 or TRBV12-4; D ambiguous. The CDR3 extends over 14 amino acids. V shed 8 bases and J shed 0 bases, with 13 bases lying between them. The CDR3 DNA is TGTGCCAGCCTCGGGGTAGGGATGAACACTGAAGCTTTCTTT. This sequence encodes CASLGVGMNTEAFF.